This record looks at one TCR beta chain sequence and its context. Its specificity is unknown. The CDR3 is made up of 14 amino acids. Germline V gene lookup returns CDR1 SGHTA and CDR2 FQGTGA. The V and J ends lost 5 bases and 7 bases respectively, with 12 bases between them. Oncomine TCR Beta short-read sequencing was applied to DNA from cultured CD4+ T cells. TCRdb independently ran MiXCR on the PCR reads; one entry per CDR3 protein. Of roughly 16,000 distinct CDR3 sequences in the sample, roughly 43% were seen once. This sample was taken from a study of vaccination and CD4 T cells after COVID-19. Whole-study findings and limits: The great majority, 304 of 307 vaccine-specific clones, proved spike mono-reactive in convalescent patients.

The treatment was: approximately 9-day PBMC culture with coronavirus spike peptide pools or control peptides (ViraFEST assay). The receptor's source is a human donor who had recovered from COVID-19. The starting material was CD4+ T cells from blood, cultured in vitro, obtained after SARS-CoV-2 vaccination. The chain has TRBV7-3 and TRBJ1-6; maybe TRBD1 (6 bases). CDR3 sequence reads: CASSTRGGNSPLHF. CDR3 DNA: TGTGCCAGCAGCACTAGGGGGGGAAATTCACCCCTCCACTTT. Together with reference TRBV7-3 and TRBJ1-6, the CDR3 gives the full variable domain: GAGVSQTPSNKVTEKGKYVELRCDPISGHTALYWYRQSLGQGPEFLIYFQGTGAADDSGLPNDRFFAVRPEGSVSTLKIQRTERGDSAVYLCASSTRGGNSPLHFGNGTRLTVT.